The T cell receptor beta chain described here comes from a study of blood T cells in healthy people across ages. Sample-barcoded 5' priming and a J-beta primer mix drove a second PCR of 7 to 11 cycles. TCRdb used MiXCR to reprocess the 5' RACE reads, holding one entry per CDR3 protein. The sample has 600,000 to 850,000 distinct CDR3 sequences, roughly 44% seen once. The CDR3 has 13 amino acids. Germline-derived CDR1 and CDR2 are SGHTA and FQGTGA. This clonotype was counted only a few times. The chain is built from TRBV7-3 and TRBJ2-7; no firm D call. TRBJ2-5 explains the end of the DNA better; the J call may be wrong. Source material: blood. The origin of this receptor is a woman aged 55-75 years in good health. CDR3 protein: CASSSSDLATQYF. CDR3 coding DNA: TGTGCCAGCAGCTCATCCGACTTAGCGACCCAGTACTTC.